Given below is one TCR beta chain in context. The PCR used 60 Vbeta and 13 Jbeta primers. Assay: immunoSEQ multiplex PCR; the TCRdb copy retains only in-frame clones and omits some. The sample carries 110,000 or so clones, roughly 71% recorded once. Trimming at V came to 4 bases and at J to 4 bases, leaving 9 bases not matched to a gene. This CDR3 has 15 residues. Per the germline V gene, CDR1 is GTSNPN and CDR2 is SVGIG (reference sequence). This specimen comes from a study of cytomegalovirus exposure and HLA in healthy donors. Overall study context: Inside one of the first data releases sat around 85 million unique TCRs taken from HLA-typed donors.

This TCR was recovered from a woman aged 40 to 55 in good health and CMV-seropositive. The sequencing input was PBMCs. The chain joins TRBV30 to TRBJ1-3, with 8 bases identical to TRBD1. The DNA of the CDR3 is TGTGCCTGGAATACCCAGGGGGCGCCGGGAAACACCATATATTTT. Translating gives CAWNTQGAPGNTIYF.